The 2 T cell receptor beta chains listed next were all sequenced from one sample in a study of OX40 agonist ivuxolimab in advanced cancers. Measured with immunoSEQ multiplex PCR; TCRdb has only the in-frame clones, and not every one. Altogether tens of thousands of clones are present, approximately 88% being singletons, with the ten largest covering 10% to 15%. Sample: CD4+ or CD8+ T cells sorted from blood, taken in a trial of the OX40 agonist ivuxolimab. The receptors shown here come from an adult with an advanced solid tumor such as melanoma, head and neck, liver or kidney cancer.

The gene calls are TRBV6-6 and TRBJ1-5, with a possible D match to TRBD1 (5 bases). Trimming left V 4 bases short and J 0 bases short, with 13 bases between. There are 16 residues in the CDR3. In germline, CDR1 is MNHNY, CDR2 SVGAGI (reference sequence). The CDR3 DNA reads TGTGCCAGCAGTTCCTTCGAGACAGTTAGCAATCAGCCCCAGCATTTT. Translated, it gives CASSSFETVSNQPQHF.

The chain links TRBV11-3 to TRBJ2-7; D possibly corresponds to TRBD1 (6 bases). CDR1 is SGHNT and CDR2 is YENEEA in the germline V gene. Deletions cut 4 bases from V and 0 bases from J, with 7 bases between. This CDR3 is 13 amino acids long. CDR3 nucleotide sequence: TGTGCCAGCAGCTCGGGACACTCCTACGAGCAGTACTTC. Translated, it gives CASSSGHSYEQYF.